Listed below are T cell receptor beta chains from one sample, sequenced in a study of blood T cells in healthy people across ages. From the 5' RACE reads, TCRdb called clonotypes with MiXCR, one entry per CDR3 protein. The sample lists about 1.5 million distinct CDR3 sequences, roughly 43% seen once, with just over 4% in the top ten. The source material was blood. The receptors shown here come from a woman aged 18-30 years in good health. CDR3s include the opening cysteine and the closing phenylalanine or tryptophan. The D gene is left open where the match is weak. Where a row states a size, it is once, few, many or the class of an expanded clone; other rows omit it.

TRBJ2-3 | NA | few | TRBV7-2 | TGTGCCAGCAGCCCAGTCGGGGCGGCAGATACGCAGTATTTT | CASSPVGAADTQYF
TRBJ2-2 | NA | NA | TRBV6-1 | TGTGCCAGCAGTCGGTCCAGGGCCAGGGGGAGGTTCGGGGAGCTGTTTTTT | CASSRSRARGRFGELFF
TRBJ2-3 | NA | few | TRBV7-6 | TGTGCCAGCGGGAACAGGGCAGGCGATACGCAGTATTTT | CASGNRAGDTQYF
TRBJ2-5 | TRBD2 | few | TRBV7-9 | TGTGCCAGCAGCTTCCCGGGACTAGCGGGGGGGCAAGAGACCCAGTACTTC | CASSFPGLAGGQETQYF
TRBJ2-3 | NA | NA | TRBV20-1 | TGCAGTGCTAGAGACCTTTTGCGGGCAGATACGCAGTATTTT | CSARDLLRADTQYF
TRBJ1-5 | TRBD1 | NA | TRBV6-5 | TGTGCCAGCAGCGACCCCGGGACAGGGAATCAGCCCCAGCATTTT | CASSDPGTGNQPQHF
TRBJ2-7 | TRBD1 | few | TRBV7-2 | TGTGCCAGCAGCTCGACAGGGTCCCTCTCCTACGAGCAGTACTTC | CASSSTGSLSYEQYF
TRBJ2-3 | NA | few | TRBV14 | TGTGCCAGCAGCCCCACGATAGTGGGAGATACGCAGTATTTT | CASSPTIVGDTQYF
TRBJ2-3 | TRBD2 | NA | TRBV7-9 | TGTGCCAGCAGCTACGGGACTAGCGGGAAGGTAGATACGCAGTATTTT | CASSYGTSGKVDTQYF
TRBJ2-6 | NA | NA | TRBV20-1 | TGCAGTGCTAGACGAGGGGCTGGGGCCAACGTCCTGACTTTC | CSARRGAGANVLTF
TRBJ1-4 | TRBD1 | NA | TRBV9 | TGTGCCAGCAGCGTAGACACAGGGGAGGCTGGACTGTTTTTT | CASSVDTGEAGLFF
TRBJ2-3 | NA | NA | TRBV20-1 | TGCAGTGCTTTGACGGCCAACACAGATACGCAGTATTTT | CSALTANTDTQYF
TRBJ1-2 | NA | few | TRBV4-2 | TGTGCCAGCAGCCAAGACAGGAGTTATAACTATGGCTACACCTTC | CASSQDRSYNYGYTF
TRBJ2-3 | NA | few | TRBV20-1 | TGCAGTGCTAGAGATCTTCTGAGGGCCGCCACAGATACGCAGTATTTT | CSARDLLRAATDTQYF
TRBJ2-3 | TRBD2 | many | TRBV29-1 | TGCAGCGTTGCTGCTGGGACTAGCGGGACTAGCACAGATACGCAGTATTTT | CSVAAGTSGTSTDTQYF
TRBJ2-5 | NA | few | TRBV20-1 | TGCAGTGCCAGGGACCCACTCATCCAAGAGACCCAGTACTTC | CSARDPLIQETQYF
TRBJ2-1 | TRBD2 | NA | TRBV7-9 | TGTGCCAGCAGCTTCAAGGCAGCGGGAGGGTGGGATGAGCAGTTCTTC | CASSFKAAGGWDEQFF
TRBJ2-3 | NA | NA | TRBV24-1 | TGTGCCACCAGTGATTTAAGAGCGCAGTATTTT | CATSDLRAQYF
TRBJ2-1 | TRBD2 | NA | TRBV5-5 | TGTGCCAGCAGCTTTGGGGAGCGGGGGGAGAACTACAATGAGCAGTTCTTC | CASSFGERGENYNEQFF
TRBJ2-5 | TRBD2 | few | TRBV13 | TGTGCCAGCAGCATGGGACTAGCGGGGTTGGAGACCCAGTACTTC | CASSMGLAGLETQYF
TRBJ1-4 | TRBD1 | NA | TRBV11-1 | TGTGCCAGCAGCAGGACAGGAGACAAGTCTAATGAAAAACTGTTTTTT | CASSRTGDKSNEKLFF
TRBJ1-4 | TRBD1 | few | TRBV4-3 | TGCGCCAGCAGCCAGAAGGGACAGGGGGACGAAAAACTGTTTTTT | CASSQKGQGDEKLFF
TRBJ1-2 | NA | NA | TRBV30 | TGTGCCTGGAAGACAGTGGGCTATGGCTACACCTTC | CAWKTVGYGYTF
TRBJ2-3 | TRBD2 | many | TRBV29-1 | TGCAGCGTTCGCGGGGGGTTCCAAGATACGCAGTATTTT | CSVRGGFQDTQYF
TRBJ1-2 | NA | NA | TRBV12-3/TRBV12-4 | TGTGCCAGCAGGGGGGGGAGGGCTAACTATGGCTACACCTTC | CASRGGRANYGYTF
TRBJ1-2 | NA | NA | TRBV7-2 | TGTGCCAGCAGTGTGATTGGTAGGGATGCCTATGGCTACACCTTC | CASSVIGRDAYGYTF
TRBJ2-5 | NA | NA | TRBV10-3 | TGTGCCATCAGTGAGTCGACGGCTCAAGAGACCCAGTACTTC | CAISESTAQETQYF
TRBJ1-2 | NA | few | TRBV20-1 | TGCAGTGCTAAAGACTGGACGGGGTATGGCTACACCTTC | CSAKDWTGYGYTF
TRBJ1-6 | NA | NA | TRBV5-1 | TGCGCCAGCACGGCGGGGGCAAGATCACCCCTCCACTTT | CASTAGARSPLHF
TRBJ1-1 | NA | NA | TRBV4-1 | TGCGCCAGCAGCGCCCCCGGCTGGGGGAGCACTGAAGCTTTCTTT | CASSAPGWGSTEAFF
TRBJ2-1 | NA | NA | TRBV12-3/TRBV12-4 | TGTGCCAGCAGTTTAGCGGGGGGGCCTCGGGATGAGCAGTTCTTC | CASSLAGGPRDEQFF
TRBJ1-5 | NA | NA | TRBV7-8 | TGTGCCAGCAGCTTAATCCAGGGTCGAGGGAATCAGCCCCAGCATTTT | CASSLIQGRGNQPQHF
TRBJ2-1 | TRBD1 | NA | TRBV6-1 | TGTGCCAGCAGTGTTACAGGGGCGGACTACAATGAGCAGTTCTTC | CASSVTGADYNEQFF
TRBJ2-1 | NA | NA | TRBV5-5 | TGTGCCAGCAGCTTAGCCAGGGGTGGGAAGAATGAGCAGTTCTTC | CASSLARGGKNEQFF
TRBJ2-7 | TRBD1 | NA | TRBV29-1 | TGCAGCGTTGATTTGGGACAGGGGATATCCTTAGACGAGCAGTACTTC | CSVDLGQGISLDEQYF
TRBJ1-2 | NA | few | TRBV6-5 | TGTGCCAGCAGTTACGGAAAGGGAAGAGGCTATGGCTACACCTTC | CASSYGKGRGYGYTF
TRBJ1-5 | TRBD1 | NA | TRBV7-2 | TGTGCCAGCAGGGGGGGGACAGGGGTCAATCAGCCCCAGCATTTT | CASRGGTGVNQPQHF
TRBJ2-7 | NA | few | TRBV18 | TGTGCCAGCTCACCCCCGGGCTTCCTCTCCTACGAGCAGTACTTC | CASSPPGFLSYEQYF
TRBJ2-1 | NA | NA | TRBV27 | TGTGCCAGCAGTTGGAGTCGGTCGGAGAATGAGCAGTTCTTC | CASSWSRSENEQFF
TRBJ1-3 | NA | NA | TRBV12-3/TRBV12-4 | TGTGCCAGCAGTTGGGAGTTCTCTGGAAACACCATATATTTT | CASSWEFSGNTIYF
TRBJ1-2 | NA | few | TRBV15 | TGTGCCACCAGCAGACGTTCACCCGGGAATAACTATGGCTACACCTTC | CATSRRSPGNNYGYTF
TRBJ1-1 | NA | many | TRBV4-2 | TGTGCCAGCAGCCAAGAATCCGAATTCACTGAAGCTTTCTTT | CASSQESEFTEAFF
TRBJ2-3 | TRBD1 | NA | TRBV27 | TGTGCCAGCAGTTTAGCGGGACAGGGGGTTGATACGCAGTATTTT | CASSLAGQGVDTQYF
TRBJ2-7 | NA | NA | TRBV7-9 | TGTGCCAGCAGCTCCTGGACTACCCCCGACGAGCAGTACTTC | CASSSWTTPDEQYF
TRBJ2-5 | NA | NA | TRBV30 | TGTGCCTGGAGTACCCTGACAGCGGCGTTTGTGGAACAGTACTTC | CAWSTLTAAFVEQYF
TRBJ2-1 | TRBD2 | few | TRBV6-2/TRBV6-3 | TGTGCCAGCAGTTGGGAGCGGGGTGGGATTGAGCAGTTCTTC | CASSWERGGIEQFF
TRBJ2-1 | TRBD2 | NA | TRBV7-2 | TGTGCCAGCAGACTAGCGGGACACTACGAGCAGTTTTTC | CASRLAGHYEQFF
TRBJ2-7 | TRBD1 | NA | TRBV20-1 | TGCAGTGTTGGACAGGCCCGCTCCTACGAGCAGTACTTC | CSVGQARSYEQYF